This T cell receptor (beta chain) originates from a study of cytomegalovirus exposure and HLA in healthy donors. CDR3 length: 15 residues. V was pared by 6 bases and J by 2 bases, with 6 bases of the junction left unmatched. CDR1 is MNHEY, CDR2 SMNVEV, per germline (reference sequence). Study-level results: High sensitivity and specificity were reportedly achieved when the classifier diagnosed cytomegalovirus status.

PCR primers comprised 60 Vbeta and 13 Jbeta primers. TCRdb's table, derived via immunoSEQ multiplex PCR, lists solely in-frame clones and lacks some. This table has 150,000 to 200,000 clones, more than 75% appearing once. Turning to this clone: Its antigen is undetermined.

This TCR was recovered from a man aged 25-45 years in good health and CMV-seropositive. The chain is built from TRBV27 and TRBJ2-7; 11 bases fit TRBD2. Input material: PBMCs. As DNA, the CDR3 is TGTGCCAGCAGCGACGGGACTAGCGGTCCCTACGAGCAGTACTTC. This codes for CASSDGTSGPYEQYF.